One and the same sample provided the 30 T cell receptor beta chains below, sequenced in a study of OX40 agonist ivuxolimab in advanced cancers. The library was obtained by the immunoSEQ multiplex PCR assay. Not all clones reach the TCRdb copy of this immuneACCESS table, which keeps in-frame sequences only. Checked studies attribute under half of the gap to unresolved V genes and leave the rest unexplained. This sample lists fewer than 85,000 clones; around 78% were detected once. Of the sample, 0.75% to 1% falls within the top ten clones. The material was CD4+ or CD8+ T cells sorted from blood, obtained in a trial of the OX40 agonist ivuxolimab. These receptors were taken from an adult with an advanced solid tumor such as melanoma, head and neck, liver or kidney cancer.

The CDR3, as DNA: TGTGCCAGCTCACCTGACAGGGAACTGGCCTACGAGCAGTACTTC. It encodes CASSPDRELAYEQYF. This chain joins TRBV18 and TRBJ2-7; 7 bases fit TRBD1. The CDR3 contains 15 residues. Trimming at V came to 3 bases and at J to 2 bases, leaving 7 bases not matched to a gene. Germline-derived CDR1 and CDR2 are KGHSH and LQKENI.

The chain carries TRBV19 and TRBJ2-1, with D possibly TRBD1 on 5 matching bases. V lost 1 base, J lost 2 bases, and 12 bases lay in between. The CDR3 sequence is 16 residues long. The germline CDR1 and CDR2 sequences are LNHDA and SQIVND (reference sequence). DNA of the CDR3: TGTGCCAGTAGTATAGGTCCAGGGCCTCCCTACAATGAGCAGTTCTTC. Its protein is CASSIGPGPPYNEQFF.

The J gene is TRBJ1-1, the V gene TRBV6-6; TRBD1 matches at 7 bases. The V gene's germline CDR1 is MNHNY and CDR2 SVGAGI (reference sequence). CDR3 size: 15 residues. V was clipped by 2 bases and J by 2 bases; unmatched bases: 5. CDR3 region: CASSYTTGSNTEAFF. CDR3 DNA: TGTGCCAGCAGTTACACGACAGGGAGCAACACTGAAGCTTTCTTT.

The chain uses TRBV5-8 and TRBJ1-4; the D gene is possibly TRBD1 (6 bases). The germline gives CDR1 SGHTS, CDR2 YDEGEE. V gave up 3 bases and J gave up 0 bases, with 9 bases separating them. This CDR3 is 15 amino acids long. The CDR3 region is CASSSGHTTNEKLFF. The CDR3 bases are TGTGCCAGCAGCTCGGGACACACAACTAATGAAAAACTGTTTTTT. Drawing the rest from reference TRBV5-8 and TRBJ1-4, the complete variable domain is EAGVTQSPTHLIKTRGQQATLRCSPISGHTSVYWYQQALGLGLQFLLWYDEGEERNRGNFPPRFSGRQFPNYSSELNVNALELEDSALYLCASSSGHTTNEKLFFGSGTQLSVL.

The chain employs TRBV10-3 and TRBJ1-1, with D tentatively TRBD1 (5 bases). With 3 bases removed from V and 4 bases from J, the gap between germline ends came to 15 bases. This CDR3 is 15 amino acids long. Germline CDR1 reads ENHRY; CDR2 reads SYGVKD. The CDR3 nucleotides are TGTGCCATCAGTGACTCAGTCCAGGGTGTCACTGAAGCTTTCTTT. As protein: CAISDSVQGVTEAFF.

The chain joins TRBV7-6 to TRBJ1-2; D is possibly TRBD1 (6 bases). The CDR3 is 15 residues long. The V gene lost 5 bases and the J gene lost 3 bases, with 16 bases spanning the gap. CDR1 and CDR2 from the germline V gene are SGHVS and FNYEAQ. The CDR3 sequence: CASSQTGRADYGYTF. In DNA, the CDR3 is TGTGCCAGCAGCCAAACAGGGAGAGCGGACTATGGCTACACCTTC.

J is TRBJ1-3 and V is TRBV7-9; D is ambiguous. V was shortened by 2 bases and J by 0 bases, with 11 bases between the two germline ends. Germline V CDR1 and CDR2: SEHNR, FQNEAQ (reference sequence). There are 16 residues in the CDR3. The CDR3 reads CASSLSGLGSGNTIYF. The DNA of the CDR3 is TGTGCCAGCAGCTTAAGTGGGCTAGGCTCTGGAAACACCATATATTTT.

This chain links TRBV13 with TRBJ2-5; 11 bases match TRBD1. Germline V gives CDR1 PRHDT, CDR2 FYEKMQ (reference sequence). The J segment lost 5 bases and the V segment lost 3 bases, leaving 5 bases of the junction unmatched. The CDR3 contains 15 residues. The CDR3 nucleotides read TGTGCCAGCAGCTTGGGACAGGGGGTTAGCGAGACCCAGTACTTC. Protein: CASSLGQGVSETQYF.

V is TRBV7-2 and J is TRBJ2-7; perhaps TRBD1 as D (6 bases). V lost 2 bases and J 3 bases, leaving 11 bases between the germline ends. Germline-derived CDR1 and CDR2 are SGHTA and FQGNSA. This CDR3 has 14 residues. The DNA of the CDR3 is TGTGCCAGCAGCTTATCAGGGGCTATCTACGAGCAGTACTTC. Its translation is CASSLSGAIYEQYF.

The genes are TRBV18 and TRBJ2-2; D might be TRBD2 (5 bases). Germline CDR1 KGHSH, CDR2 LQKENI. V lost 2 bases and J lost 2, with 12 bases in between. This CDR3 region has 16 residues. The CDR3 bases are TGTGCCAGCTCACCATTTACGGACTCAAACACCGGGGAGCTGTTTTTT. Residues: CASSPFTDSNTGELFF.

This sequence joins TRBV11-2 and TRBJ2-3; maybe TRBD1 (6 bases). The CDR3 extends over 15 amino acids. CDR1 SGHAT and CDR2 FQNNGV come from the germline V gene. Trimming stripped 5 bases from V and 0 bases from J, with 12 bases between. This CDR3 reads CASSRRQASTDTQYF. CDR3 sequence (DNA): TGTGCCAGCAGCCGACGACAGGCAAGCACAGATACGCAGTATTTT.

This CDR3 is CASSEQGRTEAFF. CDR3 in DNA: TGCGCCAGCAGTGAACAGGGACGGACTGAAGCTTTCTTT. This chain links TRBV10-2 with TRBJ1-1; weak D call: TRBD1 (6 bases). In germline, CDR1 is WSHSY, CDR2 SAAADI. V was shortened by 3 bases and J by 5 bases, with 10 bases between the two germline ends. This CDR3 region has 13 residues.

This clone was counted a single time. The CDR3 region has the DNA TGTGCCAGCAGTAGGAGAGAACAGGGGTTACACGAGCAGTACTTC. This gives the protein CASSRREQGLHEQYF. V and J are TRBV6-6 and TRBJ2-7, with 7 positions matching TRBD1. The CDR3 loop spans 15 amino acids. Germline lookup yields CDR1 MNHNY and CDR2 SVGAGI (reference sequence). The V and J ends lost 5 bases and 5 bases, in that order; junction bases with no gene match: 12.

V usage is TRBV5-1 and J usage is TRBJ2-2; tentatively, D is TRBD1 or TRBD2 (6 bases each). Trimming pared 10 bases from V and 5 bases from J, leaving 15 bases between. The CDR3 is 13 residues long. The germline V gene encodes CDR1 SGHRS and CDR2 YFSETQ. The CDR3 region is CASGGRSTGELFF. The CDR3 DNA reads as TGCGCCTCCGGGGGCAGGTCGACCGGGGAGCTGTTTTTT.

The CDR3 is CAWSLGVSAGELFF. In DNA form, the CDR3 reads TGTGCCTGGAGTTTGGGGGTTTCGGCCGGGGAGCTGTTTTTT. This chain joins TRBV30 and TRBJ2-2; D possibly uses TRBD1 or TRBD2 (5 bases each). Trimming cost V 2 bases and J 6 bases, with 13 bases left between them. CDR1 is GTSNPN and CDR2 is SVGIG in the germline V gene (reference sequence). CDR3 size: 14 residues.

The chain couples TRBV29-1 to TRBJ2-2; D is perhaps TRBD1 (6 bases). V was clipped by 7 bases and J by 9 bases, with 15 bases between them. The CDR3 is 12 amino acids. Germline CDR1 and CDR2: SQVTM and ANQGSEA. This CDR3 reads CSGQQGSRELFF. The CDR3 DNA reads as TGCAGCGGTCAACAGGGTTCCAGGGAGCTGTTTTTT.

V and J are TRBV18 and TRBJ2-1; D uncertain. This CDR3 has 14 amino acids. V dropped 0 bases and J dropped 5 bases, with 8 bases sitting between them. Per germline, CDR1 KGHSH and CDR2 LQKENI. The CDR3 spells CASSPPNPDNEQFF. DNA for the CDR3: TGTGCCAGCTCACCACCGAACCCCGACAATGAGCAGTTCTTC. Full variable domain (remainder filled in from reference TRBV18 and TRBJ2-1): NAGVMQNPRHLVRRRGQEARLRCSPMKGHSHVYWYRQLPEEGLKFMVYLQKENIIDESGMPKERFSAEFPKEGPSILRIQQVVRGDSAAYFCASSPPNPDNEQFFGPGTRLTVL.

A single count supports this clone. This chain connects TRBV4-3 to TRBJ1-5, with D unresolved. This CDR3 has 13 residues. The V end lost 4 bases, the J end lost 4 bases, and 8 bases lay between the germline ends. Germline lookup yields CDR1 LGHNA and CDR2 YSLEER. Written as DNA, the CDR3 is TGCGCCAGCAGCCGGTACATAAATCAGCCCCAGCATTTT. It translates to CASSRYINQPQHF.

The chain carries TRBV19 and TRBJ2-7; TRBD1 matches at 8 bases. The V gene end was trimmed by 6 bases and the J gene end by 4 bases; junction bases not matched to a gene: 8. There are 14 residues in the CDR3. Germline V lookup: CDR1 LNHDA, CDR2 SQIVND (reference sequence). This CDR3 reads CASSSAGGGYEQYF. CDR3 nucleotide sequence: TGTGCCAGTAGCTCGGCAGGGGGCGGATACGAGCAGTACTTC. Together with reference TRBV19 and TRBJ2-7, the CDR3 gives the full variable domain: DGGITQSPKYLFRKEGQNVTLSCEQNLNHDAMYWYRQDPGQGLRLIYYSQIVNDFQKGDIAEGYSVSREKKESFPLTVTSAQKNPTAFYLCASSSAGGGYEQYFGPGTRLTVT.

The chain links TRBV7-2 to TRBJ1-2, with 8 bases matching TRBD1. The germline V gene has CDR1 SGHTA and CDR2 FQGNSA. The length of the CDR3 is 14 residues. J was trimmed by 7 bases and V by 4 bases; bases with no gene match: 8. The DNA of the CDR3 is TGTGCCAGCAGCTCATCCCCGGACAGGGCTGGCTACACCTTC. Protein: CASSSSPDRAGYTF.

This clone appeared once. This chain links TRBV25-1 with TRBJ1-6; possibly TRBD1 for D (6 bases). Trimming shortened V by 5 bases and J by 9 bases, and 11 bases separated the two germline ends. The CDR3 runs to 13 residues. Looked up from germline, CDR1 is MGHDK and CDR2 is SYGVNS. The chain's CDR3 is CASSNQGTSPLHF. In nucleotides, the CDR3 is TGTGCCAGCAGTAACCAGGGGACTTCACCCCTCCACTTT.

The V and J genes are TRBV2 and TRBJ2-5; 9 bases are shared with TRBD1. Germline CDR1 SNHLY, CDR2 FYNNEI. The CDR3 is 14 residues long. J lost 5 bases, V lost 7 bases, and 8 bases had no gene match. CDR3: CASTSGTGTETQYF. CDR3 bases: TGTGCCAGCACCTCCGGGACAGGGACCGAGACCCAGTACTTC.

This rearrangement joins TRBV18 to TRBJ2-6; D is possibly TRBD2 (5 bases). Germline V gene data show CDR1 as KGHSH and CDR2 as LQKENI. The CDR3 sequence is 14 residues long. Trimming stripped 6 bases from V and 4 bases from J, with 10 bases between. CDR3 nucleotides: TGTGCCAGCTCCATCGGAGGAGGGGCCAACGTCCTGACTTTC. Protein product: CASSIGGGANVLTF.

This rearrangement joins TRBV4-2 to TRBJ1-2; a possible D gene is TRBD1 (5 bases). This CDR3 has 15 residues. Germline-derived CDR1 and CDR2 are LGHNA and YNFKEQ. V lost 1 base to trimming and J lost 6 bases, with 15 bases between them. The CDR3 nucleotides are TGTGCCAGCAGCCAAGCTTCCCGGGGGGAGAATGGCTACACCTTC. Its protein product is CASSQASRGENGYTF.

The chain joins TRBV30 to TRBJ1-6; D is possibly TRBD1 (6 bases). CDR3 length: 15 amino acids. Germline V gene lookup returns CDR1 GTSNPN and CDR2 SVGIG (reference sequence). DNA for the CDR3: TGTGCTCTGACGGCAGGGGTTGCATCTCAGTCACCCCTCCACTTT. It translates to CALTAGVASQSPLHF. The full variable domain, rest sourced from reference TRBV30 and TRBJ1-6, is SQTIHQWPATLVQPVGSPLSLECTVEGTSNPNLYWYRQAAGRGLQLLFYSVGIGQISSEVPQNLSASRPQDRQFILSSKKLLLSDSGFYLCALTAGVASQSPLHFGNGTRLTVT.

This clone has a single count. This sequence joins TRBV11-2 and TRBJ1-1; no firm D call. The CDR3 runs to 13 residues. Germline-derived CDR1 and CDR2 are SGHAT and FQNNGV. Between the trimmed V and J ends, which lost 1 base and 5 bases, there was a span of 8 bases. The CDR3 nucleotides are TGTGCCAGCAGCTTAGTTTGGGGAACTGAAGCTTTCTTT. Protein sequence: CASSLVWGTEAFF.

The chain combines TRBV29-1 with TRBJ2-4; no reliable D call. Germline V gene sequence: CDR1 SQVTM, CDR2 ANQGSEA. There are 13 residues in the CDR3. V lost 8 bases and J lost 3, with 14 bases in between. CDR3 nucleotide sequence: TGCAGCTCCCTGCTGGGTAACAAAAACATTCAGTACTTC. Amino acid sequence: CSSLLGNKNIQYF.

The rearrangement joins TRBV4-2 to TRBJ1-2; D unclear. This CDR3 contains 14 residues. V gave up 0 bases and J gave up 4 bases, with 9 bases separating them. Germline lookup yields CDR1 LGHNA and CDR2 YNFKEQ. The CDR3 region is CASSQDLGSYGYTF. The CDR3 DNA reads as TGTGCCAGCAGCCAAGATCTAGGATCCTATGGCTACACCTTC.

The rearrangement uses TRBV5-4 and TRBJ2-5; D is possibly TRBD1 (5 bases). CDR1 and CDR2 from the germline V gene are SGHNT and YYREEE (reference sequence). CDR3 size: 15 residues. V was cut by 2 bases and J by 5 bases, with 16 bases left in between. CDR3 sequence reads: CASSFRQSPGETQYF. The CDR3 DNA sequence: TGTGCCAGCAGCTTTCGACAGTCCCCCGGGGAGACCCAGTACTTC. The full variable domain, its missing parts supplied by reference TRBV5-4 and TRBJ2-5, is ETGVTQSPTHLIKTRGQQVTLRCSSQSGHNTVSWYQQALGQGPQFIFQYYREEENGRGNFPPRFSGLQFPNYSSELNVNALELDDSALYLCASSFRQSPGETQYFGPGTRLLVL.

This clone was detected once. The rearrangement uses TRBV9 and TRBJ1-3; 9 nucleotides match TRBD1. CDR1 is SGDLS, CDR2 YYNGEE, per germline. The CDR3 contains 15 residues. The V and J ends lost 0 bases and 3 bases, in that order; junction bases with no gene match: 1. In DNA, the CDR3 is TGTGCCAGCAGCGTAGGGACAGGGGTTGGAAACACCATATATTTT. It yields the protein CASSVGTGVGNTIYF.